This T cell receptor beta chain was found in a study of T cell repertoires in cytomegalovirus infection. V trimming: 7 bases; J trimming: 3 bases; junction bases outside the gene matches: 6. The length of the CDR3 is 15 residues. With respect to this clonotype: Its antigen remains unidentified.

Study-wide points: Dominant in the ex vivo response were TCR beta clonotypes restricted by HLA-C and specific for CMV.

TCRdb re-analysed the reads in MiXCR, keeping a single row per CDR3 protein. The data contain around 490,000 distinct CDR3 sequences, 26% of them singletons. This chain joins TRBV12-3 or TRBV12-4 and TRBJ1-5, with 10 bases fitting TRBD1. The sample comprised PBMCs. The TCR comes from a human donor in good health (CMV status not recorded). Some clones in this sample may be carry-over from other donors' samples. CDR3 nucleotide sequence: TGTGCCAGCACCCCGGGACAGGGGTACAATCAGCCCCAGCATTTT. This encodes CASTPGQGYNQPQHF.